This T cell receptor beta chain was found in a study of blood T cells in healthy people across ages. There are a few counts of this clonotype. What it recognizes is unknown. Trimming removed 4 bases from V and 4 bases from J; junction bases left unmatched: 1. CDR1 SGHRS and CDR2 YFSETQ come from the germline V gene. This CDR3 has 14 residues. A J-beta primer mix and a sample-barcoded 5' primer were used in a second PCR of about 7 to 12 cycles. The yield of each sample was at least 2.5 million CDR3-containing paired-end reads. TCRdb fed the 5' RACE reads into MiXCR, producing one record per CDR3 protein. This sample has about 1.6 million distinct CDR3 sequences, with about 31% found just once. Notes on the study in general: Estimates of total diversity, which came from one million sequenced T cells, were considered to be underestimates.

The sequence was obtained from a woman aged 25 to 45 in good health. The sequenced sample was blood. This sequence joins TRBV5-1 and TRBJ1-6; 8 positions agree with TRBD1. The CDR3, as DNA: TGCGCCAGCAGCGGGACAGGTTATAATTCACCCCTCCACTTT. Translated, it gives CASSGTGYNSPLHF.